This T cell receptor beta chain appears in the sequencing data of a study of Graves' ophthalmopathy and Graves' hyperthyroidism. If no ophthalmopathy appeared within 18 months of follow-up, hyperthyroidism was termed stable. Excluded: other autoimmune disease, uncontrolled infection, pregnancy or lactation. Reliance was placed on clinical symptoms, serum thyroxine, TRAb, thyroid ultrasound and orbital computed tomography for diagnosis. PBMCs were isolated from an approximately 10 ml sample of fresh peripheral blood. The CDR3 is 17 residues long. Germline V CDR1 and CDR2: SGDLS, YYNGEE. Between the trimmed V and J ends, which lost 5 bases and 5 bases, there was a span of 25 bases. The authors amplified TCR beta CDR3 regions, and they did so from RNA transcripts for repertoire sequencing. An initial RT-PCR round employing HTBI primers preceded a second-round multiplex PCR. Each CDR3 protein gets one entry after TCRdb re-called the multiplex PCR reads with MiXCR. The repertoire holds hundreds of thousands of distinct CDR3 sequences, 22% seen once, with approximately 7.7% in the top ten.

Sequenced: peripheral blood. This receptor was identified in a woman under 30 with stable Graves' hyperthyroidism. Some clones in this sample may be carry-over from other donors' samples. This chain uses TRBV9 with TRBJ2-5, with D tentatively TRBD1 (5 bases). The CDR3 protein is CASSRGGLDKPGETQYF. The CDR3 DNA reads TGTGCCAGCAGTCGAGGTGGTTTGGACAAGCCCGGGGAGACCCAGTACTTC.